The 12 T cell receptor beta chains in this list originate from one sample, sequenced in a study of post-analysis software for immune sequencing data. Study observations and caveats: Roughly 5 TRBV segments occurring more often in patients than controls included TRBV5-6, TRBV5-1 and TRBV20-1.

Sequencing libraries made from TCR beta cDNA carried unique molecular identifiers. TCRdb called the PCR reads again in MiXCR, with one record for every CDR3 protein. The table records approximately 660,000 distinct CDR3 sequences, roughly three fifths of them present only once. Antigens for these TCRs are unknown. What was sequenced was blood. The receptors were gathered from a girl aged 2 to 9 with multiple sclerosis.

The chain joins TRBV12-3 or TRBV12-4 to TRBJ2-3; D may be TRBD2 (7 bases). With 1 base removed from V and 10 bases from J, the gap between germline ends came to 9 bases. This CDR3 is 12 amino acids long. Here the CDR3 DNA reads TGTGCCAGCAGTTTAGGAGGGGGGGCGCAGTATTTT. It encodes CASSLGGGAQYF.

The chain uses TRBV12-3 or TRBV12-4 and TRBJ1-1, with 7 bases lining up with TRBD1. CDR3 length equals 15 residues. The ends lost 6 bases at V and 0 bases at J; junction bases unmatched: 7. The CDR3 protein is CASRAGGPMNTEAFF. In DNA, the CDR3 is TGTGCCAGCAGAGCAGGGGGGCCTATGAACACTGAAGCTTTCTTT.

This clonotype was counted a single time. The chain carries TRBV27 and TRBJ2-3, with D perhaps matching TRBD1 (6 bases). CDR1 MNHEY and CDR2 SMNVEV come from the germline V gene (reference sequence). The length of the CDR3 is 14 residues. V gave up 7 bases and J gave up 3 bases, with 14 bases separating them. CDR3 loop: CASKFVGATDTQYF. CDR3 nucleotide sequence: TGTGCCAGCAAGTTCGTGGGGGCGACAGATACGCAGTATTTT.

This rearrangement joins TRBV6-6 to TRBJ2-7, with TRBD2 identical over 7 bases. Losses at the gene ends were 6 bases for V and 0 bases for J; bases not matched to a gene: 5. This CDR3 has 14 amino acids. Germline V gene data show CDR1 as MNHNY and CDR2 as SVGAGI (reference sequence). The CDR3 DNA is TGTGCCAGCAGCGGACTAGGGAGCTCCTACGAGCAGTACTTC. Encoded protein: CASSGLGSSYEQYF.

Details on this clonotype: One junction end does not reproduce the germline sequence, and a read error may be involved. The chain couples TRBV7-7 to TRBJ2-5; 7 bases fit TRBD2. Germline V CDR1 and CDR2: SSHAT, FNYEAQ (reference sequence). The CDR3 totals 16 residues. CDR3 loop: CPSSLLTGGEGETQYF. The CDR3 coding sequence is TGTCCCAGCAGCCTGCTTACCGGAGGGGAGGGGGAGACCCAGTACTTC.

The V and J genes are TRBV29-1 and TRBJ2-7; TRBD2 agrees at 10 bases. There are 13 residues in the CDR3. Trimming removed 3 bases from V and 11 bases from J; junction bases left unmatched: 10. The germline V gene encodes CDR1 SQVTM and CDR2 ANQGSEA. The CDR3 region has the DNA TGCAGCGTTGAGCTAGCGGGAGTGGGGTCGGAGTACTTC. Translation gives CSVELAGVGSEYF.

This clonotype was seen a single time. This chain joins TRBV13 and TRBJ2-5; 10 bases map to TRBD2. The DNA end favors TRBJ2-7, so the J call may be wrong. Germline values: CDR1 PRHDT, CDR2 FYEKMQ (reference sequence). The CDR3 spans 15 residues. The CDR3 nucleotides are TGTGCCAGCAGCTTTTCTAGCGGGAGTAGCCACGAGCAGTACTTC. Translating it yields CASSFSSGSSHEQYF.

This chain joins TRBV28 and TRBJ2-7; 9 nucleotides line up with TRBD1. CDR1 is MDHEN and CDR2 is SYDVKM in the germline V gene. This CDR3 has 16 amino acids. Trimming removed 5 bases from V and 3 bases from J; junction bases left unmatched: 11. CDR3 amino acids: CASSPPNRGRIYEQYF. The CDR3 nucleotides read TGTGCCAGCAGTCCCCCGAACAGGGGGCGCATCTACGAGCAGTACTTC.

This clonotype has only a few counts. CDR3 in DNA: TGTGCCATCGATTCGGGGGGGACAGATACGCAGTATTTT. Protein: CAIDSGGTDTQYF. The V call is TRBV10-3, the J call TRBJ2-3; 8 bases align to TRBD2. The CDR3 totals 13 residues. In germline, CDR1 is ENHRY, CDR2 SYGVKD. Trimming cost V 8 bases and J 3 bases; bases outside gene matches: 4.

This chain connects TRBV10-1 to TRBJ2-1, with TRBD2 identical over 9 bases. The CDR3 contains 16 residues. Germline V CDR1 and CDR2: WNHNN, SYGVQD (reference sequence). With 4 bases clipped from V and 1 base from J, the junction kept 5 bases outside the gene matches. The CDR3 spells CASSVSSGVSYNEQFF. The CDR3 nucleotides are TGCGCCAGCAGTGTTTCTAGCGGGGTATCCTACAATGAGCAGTTCTTC.

The rearrangement links TRBV30 to TRBJ1-2; D might be TRBD1 (5 bases). Trimming removed 1 base at V and 7 bases at J, with 10 bases between. Germline values: CDR1 GTSNPN, CDR2 SVGIG (reference sequence). This CDR3 comprises 12 residues. In DNA, the CDR3 is TGTGCCTGGAGTGGAGACAGATCTGGCTACACCTTC. It translates to CAWSGDRSGYTF. Full variable domain (rest looked up from reference TRBV30 and TRBJ1-2): SQTIHQWPATLVQPVGSPLSLECTVEGTSNPNLYWYRQAAGRGLQLLFYSVGIGQISSEVPQNLSASRPQDRQFILSSKKLLLSDSGFYLCAWSGDRSGYTFGSGTRLTVV.

This clonotype has just a few counts. The chain links TRBV20-1 to TRBJ1-5, with TRBD1 as a possible D gene (6 bases). Germline CDR1 reads DFQATT; CDR2 reads SNEGSKA (reference sequence). Trimming left V 5 bases short and J 0 bases short, with 17 bases between. The CDR3 runs to 16 residues. The CDR3: CSARTGTMGSNQPQHF. CDR3 DNA: TGCAGTGCTCGTACCGGGACAATGGGTAGCAATCAGCCCCAGCATTTT.